This entry concerns a single TCR beta chain. Its antigen is undetermined. Method: immunoSEQ multiplex PCR; TCRdb's copy keeps in-frame clones and lacks some. The repertoire holds about 81,000 clones, with 84% as singletons. The data were taken from a study of identifying expanded T cells in peripheral blood. General study findings and limits: Roughly 1.1 clones differed between technical replicates, versus approximately 17 and 20 over time. Approximately 2-week clone count variance significantly increased as total template count grew.

CDR3 size: 14 residues. CDR1 is SGDLS, CDR2 YYNGEE, per germline. V was clipped by 0 bases and J by 10 bases, with 14 bases between them. Collection occurred without any documented infections or immune events in donors. This chain connects TRBV9 to TRBJ2-1; possible D gene TRBD2, 6 bases. Material for sequencing was blood. This sequence originates from a person aged 18-70 years in good health. The chain's CDR3 is CASSVEWGVREQFF. The CDR3 DNA is TGTGCCAGCAGCGTAGAATGGGGGGTGCGGGAGCAGTTCTTC. The full variable domain, with the rest looked up from reference TRBV9 and TRBJ2-1, is DSGVTQTPKHLITATGQRVTLRCSPRSGDLSVYWYQQSLDQGLQFLIQYYNGEERAKGNILERFSAQQFPDLHSELNLSSLELGDSALYFCASSVEWGVREQFFGPGTRLTVL.